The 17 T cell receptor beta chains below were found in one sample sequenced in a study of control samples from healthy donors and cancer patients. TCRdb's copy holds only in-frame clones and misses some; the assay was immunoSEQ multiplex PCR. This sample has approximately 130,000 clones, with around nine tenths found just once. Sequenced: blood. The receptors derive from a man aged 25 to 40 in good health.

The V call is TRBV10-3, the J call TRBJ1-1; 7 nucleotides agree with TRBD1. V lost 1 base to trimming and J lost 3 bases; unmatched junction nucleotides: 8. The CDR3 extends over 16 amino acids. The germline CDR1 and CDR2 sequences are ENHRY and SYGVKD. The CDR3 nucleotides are TGTGCCATCAGTGAGTATACAGGGGCACCTTACACTGAAGCTTTCTTT. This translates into CAISEYTGAPYTEAFF.

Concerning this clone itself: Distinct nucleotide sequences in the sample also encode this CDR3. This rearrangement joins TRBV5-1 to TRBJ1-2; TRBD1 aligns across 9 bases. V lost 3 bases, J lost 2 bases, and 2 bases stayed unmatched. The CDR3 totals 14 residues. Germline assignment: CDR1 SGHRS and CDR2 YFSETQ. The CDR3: CASSSDRGNYGYTF. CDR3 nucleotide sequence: TGCGCCAGCAGCTCGGACAGGGGAAACTATGGCTACACCTTC.

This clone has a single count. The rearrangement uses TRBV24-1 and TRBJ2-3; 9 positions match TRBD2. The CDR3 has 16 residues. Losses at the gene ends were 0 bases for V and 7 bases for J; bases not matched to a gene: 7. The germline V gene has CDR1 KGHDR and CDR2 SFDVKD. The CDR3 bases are TGTGCCACCAGTGATTTGAGGGCGGGGGGGATAAATACGCAGTATTTT. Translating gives CATSDLRAGGINTQYF.

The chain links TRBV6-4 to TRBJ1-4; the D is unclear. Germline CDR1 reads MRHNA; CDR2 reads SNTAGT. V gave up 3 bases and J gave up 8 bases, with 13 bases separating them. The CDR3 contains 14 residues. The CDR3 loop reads CASSEEMGGEKLFF. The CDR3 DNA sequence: TGTGCCAGCAGTGAGGAGATGGGAGGAGAAAAACTGTTTTTT.

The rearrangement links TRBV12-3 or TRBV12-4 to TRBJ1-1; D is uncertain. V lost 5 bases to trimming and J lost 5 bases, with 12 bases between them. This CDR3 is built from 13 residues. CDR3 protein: CASSPGSGTEAFF. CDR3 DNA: TGTGCCAGCAGTCCGGGGAGTGGAACTGAAGCTTTCTTT.

This CDR3 reads CASSYGTGSEAFF. The CDR3 DNA is TGTGCCAGCAGCTACGGGACAGGGAGTGAAGCTTTCTTT. This chain uses TRBV5-5 with TRBJ1-1; TRBD1 matches 9 bases. CDR1 and CDR2 (germline): SGHKS, YYEKEE (reference sequence). The CDR3 has 13 residues. V trimming: 3 bases; J trimming: 7 bases; junction bases outside the gene matches: 4.

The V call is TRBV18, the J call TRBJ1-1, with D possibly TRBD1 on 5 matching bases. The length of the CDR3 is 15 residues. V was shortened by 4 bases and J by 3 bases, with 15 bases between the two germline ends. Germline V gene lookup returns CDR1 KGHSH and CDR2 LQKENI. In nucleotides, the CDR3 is TGTGCCAGCTCACAGGGTGCAGGGTGGGACACTGAAGCTTTCTTT. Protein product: CASSQGAGWDTEAFF.

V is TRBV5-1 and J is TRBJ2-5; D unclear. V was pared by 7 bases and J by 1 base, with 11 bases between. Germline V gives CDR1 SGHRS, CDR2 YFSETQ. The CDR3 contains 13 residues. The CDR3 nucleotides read TGCGCCAGCTACCGGGCAGCCCAAGAGACCCAGTACTTC. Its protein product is CASYRAAQETQYF.

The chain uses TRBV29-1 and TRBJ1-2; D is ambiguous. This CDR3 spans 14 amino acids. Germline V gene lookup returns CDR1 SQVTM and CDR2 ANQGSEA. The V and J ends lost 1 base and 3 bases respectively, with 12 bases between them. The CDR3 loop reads CSVEAIRVDYGYTF. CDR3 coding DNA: TGCAGCGTTGAAGCGATCCGTGTGGACTATGGCTACACCTTC.

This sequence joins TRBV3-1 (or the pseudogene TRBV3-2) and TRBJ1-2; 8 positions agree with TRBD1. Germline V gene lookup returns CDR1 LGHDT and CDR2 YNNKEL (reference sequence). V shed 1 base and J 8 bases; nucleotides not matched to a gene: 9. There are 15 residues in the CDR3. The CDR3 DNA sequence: TGTGCCAGCAGCCAAGGGGGAGACAGGGGCTACGGCTACACCTTC. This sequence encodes CASSQGGDRGYGYTF.

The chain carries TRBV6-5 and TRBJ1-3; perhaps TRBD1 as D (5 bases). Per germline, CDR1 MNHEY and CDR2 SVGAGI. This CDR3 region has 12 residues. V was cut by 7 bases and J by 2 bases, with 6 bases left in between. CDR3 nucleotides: TGTGCCAGCAAGGGACCTGGAAACACCATATATTTT. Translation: CASKGPGNTIYF.

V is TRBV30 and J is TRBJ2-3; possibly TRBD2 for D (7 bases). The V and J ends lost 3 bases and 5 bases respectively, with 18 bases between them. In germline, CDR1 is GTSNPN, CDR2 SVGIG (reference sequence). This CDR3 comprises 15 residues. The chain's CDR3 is CAWRGRGLWGDTQYF. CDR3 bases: TGTGCCTGGAGAGGGCGGGGGCTGTGGGGAGATACGCAGTATTTT. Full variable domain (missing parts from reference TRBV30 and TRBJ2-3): SQTIHQWPATLVQPVGSPLSLECTVEGTSNPNLYWYRQAAGRGLQLLFYSVGIGQISSEVPQNLSASRPQDRQFILSSKKLLLSDSGFYLCAWRGRGLWGDTQYFGPGTRLTVL.

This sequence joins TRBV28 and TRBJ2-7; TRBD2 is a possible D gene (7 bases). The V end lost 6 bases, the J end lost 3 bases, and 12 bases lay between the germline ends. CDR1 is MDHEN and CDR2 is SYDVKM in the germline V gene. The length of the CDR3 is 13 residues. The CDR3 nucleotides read TGTGCCAGCAGGGGAGGGGGGCGCTACGAGCAGTACTTC. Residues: CASRGGGRYEQYF.

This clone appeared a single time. CDR3 amino acids: CASSPGPDPQHF. Here the CDR3 DNA reads TGTGCCAGCAGCCCAGGCCCCGATCCCCAGCATTTT. V gene TRBV6-6 combines with J gene TRBJ1-5; D is uncertain. The CDR3 is 12 residues long. Germline CDR1 and CDR2: MNHNY and SVGAGI (reference sequence). The V end was cut by 6 bases, the J end by 10 bases, with 13 bases between.

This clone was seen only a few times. This CDR3 reads CASSGENTEAFF. In DNA form, the CDR3 reads TGTGCCAGCAGCGGAGAAAACACTGAAGCTTTCTTT. This chain connects TRBV11-3 to TRBJ1-1; no clear D. The germline V gene has CDR1 SGHNT and CDR2 YENEEA. Trimming stripped 5 bases from V and 2 bases from J, with 6 bases between. The CDR3 totals 12 residues.

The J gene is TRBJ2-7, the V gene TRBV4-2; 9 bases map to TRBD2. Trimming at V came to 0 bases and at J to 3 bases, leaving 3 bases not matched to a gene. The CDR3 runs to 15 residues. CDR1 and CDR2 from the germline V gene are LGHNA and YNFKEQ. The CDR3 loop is CASSQEAGGYYEQYF. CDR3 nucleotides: TGTGCCAGCAGCCAAGAAGCGGGGGGTTACTACGAGCAGTACTTC.

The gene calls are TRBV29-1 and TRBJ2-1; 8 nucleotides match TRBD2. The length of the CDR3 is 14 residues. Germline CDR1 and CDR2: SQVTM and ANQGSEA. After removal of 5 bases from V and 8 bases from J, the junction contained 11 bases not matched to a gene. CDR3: CSVRSGGLLYEQFF. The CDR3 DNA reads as TGCAGCGTTCGGAGCGGGGGCCTCCTTTATGAGCAGTTCTTC.